The 6 T cell receptor beta chains below all came from one sample that was sequenced in a study of cytomegalovirus exposure and HLA in healthy donors. Primers for the PCR totalled 60 Vbeta and 13 Jbeta. The method was immunoSEQ multiplex PCR; TCRdb's version includes in-frame clones alone and lacks a portion of them. Among under 200,000 clones, around 80% were seen once, and the ten largest hold 4% to 4.5%. Sequencing used PBMCs. Every receptor here comes from a woman in her thirties in good health and CMV-seropositive.

The chain recombines TRBV7-2 with TRBJ2-7; 9 bases fit TRBD1. The CDR3 runs to 14 residues. V was clipped by 4 bases and J by 3 bases; unmatched bases: 4. Germline V CDR1 and CDR2: SGHTA, FQGNSA. CDR3 residues: CASSSGTGFYEQYF. In DNA form, the CDR3 reads TGTGCCAGCAGCTCCGGGACAGGGTTCTACGAGCAGTACTTC.

This clone has just one count. J is TRBJ1-2 and V is TRBV4-3; the match to TRBD1 covers 10 bases. The V segment lost 4 bases and the J segment 7 bases; nucleotides outside the gene matches: 12. The germline V gene has CDR1 LGHNA and CDR2 YSLEER. The CDR3 is 16 amino acids. The CDR3 DNA follows: TGCGCCAGCAGCCGGCTAGACAGGGGGCTACGCGGTGGCTACACCTTC. It yields the protein CASSRLDRGLRGGYTF.

This chain links TRBV5-1 with TRBJ2-5; tentatively, D is TRBD2 (6 bases). Trimming removed 0 bases at V and 7 bases at J, with 22 bases between. The germline gives CDR1 SGHRS, CDR2 YFSETQ. The CDR3 has 17 residues. The CDR3 region has the DNA TGCGCCAGCAGCTTGGGGGGGGAACCCCAGATTCCCGGGACCCAGTACTTC. Its protein is CASSLGGEPQIPGTQYF.

This clone has more than one count but fewer than ten. The DNA for the CDR3 is TGTGCCAGCTCACCACCGGCAGCGGGGGAGATCTACGAGCAGTACTTC. Protein sequence: CASSPPAAGEIYEQYF. The chain joins TRBV18 to TRBJ2-7; 8 nucleotides agree with TRBD2. Per the germline V gene, CDR1 is KGHSH and CDR2 is LQKENI. V lost 0 bases, J lost 3 bases, and 7 bases stayed unmatched. The CDR3 runs 16 residues.

The chain recombines TRBV6-1 with TRBJ1-4; 7 bases match TRBD1. This CDR3 contains 12 residues. The trim removed 11 bases at V and 3 bases at J, leaving 3 bases unmatched. The germline gives CDR1 MNHNS, CDR2 SASEGT. CDR3 protein: CAGQGANEKLFF. CDR3 DNA sequence: TGTGCCGGCCAGGGGGCTAATGAAAAACTGTTTTTT.

V gene TRBV11-3 combines with J gene TRBJ2-6; unclear D gene. The germline CDR1 and CDR2 sequences are SGHNT and YENEEA. The CDR3 spans 17 residues. V lost 0 bases to trimming and J lost 0 bases, with 9 bases between them. DNA for the CDR3: TGTGCCAGCAGCTTAGAGGGCAGGTTCTCTGGGGCCAACGTCCTGACTTTC. As protein: CASSLEGRFSGANVLTF.